A selection of T cell receptor beta chains follows, all from one sample in a study of cytomegalovirus exposure and HLA in healthy donors. The protocol was immunoSEQ multiplex PCR, while the TCRdb copy is restricted to in-frame clones and leaves out a portion. The table for this sample gives about 170,000 clones. The sample was PBMCs. The receptors here all came from a woman aged 55 to 70 in good health and CMV-seronegative. CDR3s include the opening cysteine and the closing phenylalanine or tryptophan. A D gene is named only where the DNA matches it firmly.

CASSLEGYGYTF,TGTGCCAGCAGCTTAGAGGGCTATGGCTACACCTTC,TRBV7-3,NA,TRBJ1-2
CASSEGSGNQPQHF,TGTGCCAGCAGTGAAGGGAGTGGCAATCAGCCCCAGCATTTT,TRBV25-1,NA,TRBJ1-5
CASSQDPPGYINEKLFF,TGCGCCAGCAGCCAAGATCCCCCAGGGTACATTAATGAAAAACTGTTTTTT,TRBV4-3,NA,TRBJ1-4
CASSRRGARGEKLFF,TGTGCCAGCAGCCGACGGGGGGCCCGAGGGGAAAAACTGTTTTTT,TRBV6-5,NA,TRBJ1-4
CASSFASALQETQYF,TGCGCCAGCAGCTTCGCTAGCGCCCTTCAAGAGACCCAGTACTTC,TRBV5-1,NA,TRBJ2-5
CASSPRLDLDEQFF,TGTGCCAGCAGTCCCCGACTAGATCTAGATGAGCAGTTCTTC,TRBV27,NA,TRBJ2-1
CASSLTGGRSTDTQYF,TGTGCCAGCAGCTTAACGGGAGGAAGGAGCACAGATACGCAGTATTTT,TRBV11-2,TRBD2,TRBJ2-3
CASTALTVHSSSNQPQHF,TGTGCCAGCACTGCCTTGACAGTCCACTCCTCCAGCAATCAGCCCCAGCATTTT,TRBV25-1,NA,TRBJ1-5
CASTTGTGYNEQFF,TGCGCCAGCACCACCGGGACAGGCTACAATGAGCAGTTCTTC,TRBV4-1,TRBD1,TRBJ2-1
CASGRGTGNFDNQPQHF,TGTGCTAGTGGTAGAGGGACAGGGAATTTTGACAATCAGCCCCAGCATTTT,TRBV12-5,TRBD1,TRBJ1-5